These 14 T cell receptor beta chains share one sample of origin, sequenced in a study of cytomegalovirus exposure and HLA in healthy donors. Primers included in the PCR were 60 Vbeta and 13 Jbeta primers. Profiling relied on immunoSEQ multiplex PCR, and the TCRdb table lists in-frame clones only, not all of them. The data contain 130,000 or so clones, just under 75% of them singletons. The sample taken for sequencing was PBMCs. The origin of the receptors is a man aged 40-49 years in good health and CMV-seropositive.

J is TRBJ1-1 and V is TRBV6-6, with D uncertain. Trimming took 5 bases from V and 0 from J, leaving 7 bases between them. Germline values: CDR1 MNHNY, CDR2 SVGAGI (reference sequence). CDR3 length: 13 amino acids. Here the CDR3 reads CASSPSLNTEAFF. DNA of the CDR3: TGTGCCAGCAGTCCCAGTCTGAACACTGAAGCTTTCTTT.

The chain is built from TRBV25-1 and TRBJ2-3, with unresolved D. The V end was cut by 5 bases, the J end by 1 base, with 16 bases between. The CDR3 consists of 16 residues. Germline values: CDR1 MGHDK, CDR2 SYGVNS. CDR3: CASSTTLSLGTDTQYF. In nucleotides, the CDR3 is TGTGCCAGCAGTACGACTTTGAGTCTGGGCACAGATACGCAGTATTTT.

As DNA, the CDR3 is TGTGCCAGCTCACCACGGTCAGGGGTGAACACTGAAGCTTTCTTT. Translated, it gives CASSPRSGVNTEAFF. The chain couples TRBV18 to TRBJ1-1; D perhaps matches TRBD1 (6 bases). With 1 base removed from V and 0 bases from J, the gap between germline ends came to 9 bases. The CDR3 has 15 amino acids. CDR1 and CDR2 from the germline V gene are KGHSH and LQKENI.

The chain links TRBV5-4 to TRBJ2-1; tentative D call: TRBD2 (5 bases). The CDR3 contains 15 residues. Germline CDR1 is SGHNT and CDR2 is YYREEE (reference sequence). The V and J ends lost 6 bases and 6 bases respectively, with 19 bases between them. The CDR3 nucleotides are TGTGCCAGCAACCCTCCGGGGTGGCAGAGCAATGAGCAGTTCTTC. This translates into CASNPPGWQSNEQFF.

With regard to this clone: The sample holds other DNA sequences that translate to the same CDR3. J is TRBJ1-1 and V is TRBV5-1, with 8 bases identical to TRBD1. V lost 5 bases to trimming and J lost 0 bases; unmatched junction nucleotides: 3. CDR1 SGHRS and CDR2 YFSETQ come from the germline V gene. The length of the CDR3 is 14 residues. CDR3 nucleotide sequence: TGCGCCAGCAGTAGACAGGGGTTGAACACTGAAGCTTTCTTT. Its protein is CASSRQGLNTEAFF. Full variable domain (missing parts from reference TRBV5-1 and TRBJ1-1): KAGVTQTPRYLIKTRGQQVTLSCSPISGHRSVSWYQQTPGQGLQFLFEYFSETQRNKGNFPGRFSGRQFSNSRSEMNVSTLELGDSALYLCASSRQGLNTEAFFGQGTRLTVV.

CDR3 nucleotides: TGTGCCAGCAGGGGGCAGTCGGAGGGGGCCAACGTCCTGACTTTC. This codes for CASRGQSEGANVLTF. This sequence joins TRBV28 and TRBJ2-6; weak D call: TRBD1 (5 bases). V lost 6 bases and J lost 4, with 13 bases in between. The germline V gene encodes CDR1 MDHEN and CDR2 SYDVKM. There are 15 residues in the CDR3.

The rearrangement uses TRBV6-1 and TRBJ1-1, with D maybe TRBD1 (6 bases). The V and J ends lost 6 bases and 0 bases respectively, with 14 bases between them. The CDR3 sequence is 15 residues long. The germline gives CDR1 MNHNS, CDR2 SASEGT. CDR3 coding DNA: TGTGCCAGCAGCGAAACACAGGGCATGAACACTGAAGCTTTCTTT. Protein sequence: CASSETQGMNTEAFF.

The chain recombines TRBV15 with TRBJ2-7, with TRBD1 as a possible D gene (5 bases). Per germline, CDR1 LNHNV and CDR2 YYDKDF (reference sequence). The CDR3 length is 13 residues. Trimming shortened V by 5 bases and J by 1 base, and 9 bases separated the two germline ends. The CDR3 DNA reads TGTGCCACCAGCCTCGACAGATCCTACGAGCAGTACTTC. As protein: CATSLDRSYEQYF.

This chain connects TRBV29-1 to TRBJ2-3, with 8 bases identical to TRBD2. The CDR3 runs to 14 residues. In germline, CDR1 is SQVTM, CDR2 ANQGSEA. Losses at the gene ends were 4 bases for V and 4 bases for J; bases not matched to a gene: 7. DNA of the CDR3: TGCAGCGTTGCAGGACTAGCAAGGGCAGATACGCAGTATTTT. As protein: CSVAGLARADTQYF.

This clone was counted a few times. This sequence joins TRBV11-2 and TRBJ1-1; possible D gene TRBD1, 6 bases. The germline CDR1 and CDR2 sequences are SGHAT and FQNNGV. V lost 4 bases and J lost 3, with 21 bases in between. CDR3 length: 17 residues. Here the CDR3 reads CASSSSKGGLRDTEAFF. In DNA form, the CDR3 reads TGTGCCAGCAGCTCCTCAAAGGGGGGGCTTCGGGACACTGAAGCTTTCTTT.

The J gene is TRBJ1-6, the V gene TRBV7-2; 9 bases map to TRBD1. The germline V gene encodes CDR1 SGHTA and CDR2 FQGNSA. The CDR3 length is 14 residues. Unmatched junction bases numbered 2, after V lost 3 bases and J lost 8 bases. CDR3 residues: CASSFRTGDSPLHF. The CDR3 DNA is TGTGCCAGCAGCTTCCGGACAGGGGATTCACCCCTCCACTTT. The full variable domain, with the rest looked up from reference TRBV7-2 and TRBJ1-6, is GAGVSQSPSNKVTEKGKDVELRCDPISGHTALYWYRQSLGQGLEFLIYFQGNSAPDKSGLPSDRFSAERTGGSVSTLTIQRTQQEDSAVYLCASSFRTGDSPLHFGNGTRLTVT.

This chain links TRBV19 with TRBJ1-3; 8 positions agree with TRBD1. Looked up from germline, CDR1 is LNHDA and CDR2 is SQIVND (reference sequence). The junction had 8 bases not matched to a gene; V was cut back by 9 bases and J by 4 bases. CDR3 size: 14 residues. The CDR3 DNA is TGTGCCAGCCGACCAGGGGGCGCGGGAAACACCATATATTTT. It specifies CASRPGGAGNTIYF.

The gene calls are TRBV4-2 and TRBJ2-5; D is possibly TRBD2 (6 bases). Trimming shortened V by 1 base and J by 5 bases, and 14 bases separated the two germline ends. Germline CDR1 LGHNA, CDR2 YNFKEQ. The CDR3 loop spans 15 amino acids. CDR3 DNA sequence: TGTGCCAGCAGCCAAGTTTGGGACTTGGATGAGACCCAGTACTTC. This encodes CASSQVWDLDETQYF.

The rearrangement joins TRBV6-5 to TRBJ1-5; TRBD1 aligns across 8 bases. In germline, CDR1 is MNHEY, CDR2 SVGAGI. V lost 4 bases, J lost 5 bases, and 10 bases stayed unmatched. The CDR3 runs to 16 residues. This CDR3 reads CASSFRGQGIHQPQHF. The CDR3 DNA is TGTGCCAGCAGTTTCCGCGGACAGGGTATACATCAGCCCCAGCATTTT.